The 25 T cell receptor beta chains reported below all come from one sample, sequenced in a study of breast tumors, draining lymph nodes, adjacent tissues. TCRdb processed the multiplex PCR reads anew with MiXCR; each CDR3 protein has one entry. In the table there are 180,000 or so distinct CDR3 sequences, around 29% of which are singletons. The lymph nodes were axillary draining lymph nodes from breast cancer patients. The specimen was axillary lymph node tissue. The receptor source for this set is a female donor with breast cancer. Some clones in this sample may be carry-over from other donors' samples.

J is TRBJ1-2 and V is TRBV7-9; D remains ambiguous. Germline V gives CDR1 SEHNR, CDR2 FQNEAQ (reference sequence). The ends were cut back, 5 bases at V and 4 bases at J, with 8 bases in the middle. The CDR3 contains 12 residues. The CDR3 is CASSLKSYGYTF. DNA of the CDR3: TGTGCCAGCAGCCTCAAGTCCTATGGCTACACCTTC.

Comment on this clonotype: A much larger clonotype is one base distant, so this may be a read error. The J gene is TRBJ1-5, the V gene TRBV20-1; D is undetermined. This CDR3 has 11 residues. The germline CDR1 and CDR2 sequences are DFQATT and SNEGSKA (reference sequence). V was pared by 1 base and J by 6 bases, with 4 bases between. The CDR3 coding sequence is TGCAGTGCTAGAGCCAGTCAGCCCCAGCATTTT. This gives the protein CSARASQPQHF.

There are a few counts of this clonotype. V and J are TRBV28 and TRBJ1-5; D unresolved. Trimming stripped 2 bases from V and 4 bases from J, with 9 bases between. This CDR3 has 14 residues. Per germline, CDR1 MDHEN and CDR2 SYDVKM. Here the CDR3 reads CASSLTSGNQPQHF. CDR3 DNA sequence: TGTGCCAGCAGTTTAACGTCCGGGAATCAGCCCCAGCATTTT.

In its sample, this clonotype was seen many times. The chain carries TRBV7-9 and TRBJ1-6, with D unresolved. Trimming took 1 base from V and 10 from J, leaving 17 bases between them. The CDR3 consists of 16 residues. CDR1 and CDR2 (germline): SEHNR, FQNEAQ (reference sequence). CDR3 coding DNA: TGTGCCAGCAGCTTAGTATCGAGTCCTCAAGGCTCACCCCTCCACTTT. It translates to CASSLVSSPQGSPLHF.

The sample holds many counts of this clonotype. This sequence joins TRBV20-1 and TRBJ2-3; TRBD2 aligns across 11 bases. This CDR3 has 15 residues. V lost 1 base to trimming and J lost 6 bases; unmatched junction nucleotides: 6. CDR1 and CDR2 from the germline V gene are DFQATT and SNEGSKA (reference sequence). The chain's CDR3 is CSARGDSGRGDTQYF. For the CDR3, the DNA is TGCAGTGCTAGAGGGGATAGCGGGAGGGGGGATACGCAGTATTTT.

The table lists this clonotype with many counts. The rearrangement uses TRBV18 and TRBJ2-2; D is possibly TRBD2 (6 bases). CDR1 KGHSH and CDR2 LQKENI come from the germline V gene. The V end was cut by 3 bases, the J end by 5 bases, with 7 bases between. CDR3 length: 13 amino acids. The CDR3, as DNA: TGTGCCAGCTCACCTCTAGCGACCGGGGAGCTGTTTTTT. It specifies CASSPLATGELFF.

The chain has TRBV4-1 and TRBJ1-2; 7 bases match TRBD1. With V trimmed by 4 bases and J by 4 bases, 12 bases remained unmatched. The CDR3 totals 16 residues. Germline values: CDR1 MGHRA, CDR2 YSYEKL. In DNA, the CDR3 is TGCGCCAGCAGCCCCGGGACAGAACTTTTCACCTATGGCTACACCTTC. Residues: CASSPGTELFTYGYTF.

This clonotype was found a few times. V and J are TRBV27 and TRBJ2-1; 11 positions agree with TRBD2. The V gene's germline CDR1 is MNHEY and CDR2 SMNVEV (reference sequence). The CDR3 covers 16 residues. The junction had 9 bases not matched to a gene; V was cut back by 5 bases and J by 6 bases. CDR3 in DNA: TGTGCCAGCAGTCCTCAGGGTAGCGGGAGGGCCAATGAGCAGTTCTTC. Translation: CASSPQGSGRANEQFF.

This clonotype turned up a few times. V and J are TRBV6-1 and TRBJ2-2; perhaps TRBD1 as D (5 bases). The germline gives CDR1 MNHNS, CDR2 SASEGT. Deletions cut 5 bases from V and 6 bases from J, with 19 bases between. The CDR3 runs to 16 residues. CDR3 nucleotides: TGTGCCAGCAGTCGCACCTTAAGGCAGGGCCCCGGGGAGCTGTTTTTT. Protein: CASSRTLRQGPGELFF.

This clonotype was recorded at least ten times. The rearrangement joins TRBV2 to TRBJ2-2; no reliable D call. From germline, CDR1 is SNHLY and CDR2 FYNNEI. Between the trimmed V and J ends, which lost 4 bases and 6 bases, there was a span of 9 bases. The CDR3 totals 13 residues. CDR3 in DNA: TGTGCCAGCAGTGGTGAGGAATCCGGGGAGCTGTTTTTT. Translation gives CASSGEESGELFF.

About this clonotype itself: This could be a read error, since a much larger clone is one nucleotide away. The CDR3 DNA sequence: TGTGCCAGCAGCGACTCCGGACGCCCTGGGGAAAAACTGTCTTTT. Its translation: CASSDSGRPGEKLSF. This rearrangement joins TRBV28 to TRBJ1-4; no clear D. This CDR3 is built from 15 residues. Germline V CDR1 and CDR2: MDHEN, SYDVKM. Variable domain in full (rest from reference TRBV28 and TRBJ1-4): DVKVTQSSRYLVKRTGEKVFLECVQDMDHENMFWYRQDPGLGLRLIYFSYDVKMKEKGDIPEGYSVSREKKERFSLILESASTNQTSMYLCASSDSGRPGEKLSFGSGTQLSVL.

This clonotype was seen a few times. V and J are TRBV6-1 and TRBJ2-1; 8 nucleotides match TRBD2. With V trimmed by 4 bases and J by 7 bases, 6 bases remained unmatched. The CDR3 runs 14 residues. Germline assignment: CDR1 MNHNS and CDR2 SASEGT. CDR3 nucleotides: TGTGCCAGCAGTGGGGGACTAGAGGGGAATGAGCAGTTCTTC. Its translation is CASSGGLEGNEQFF.

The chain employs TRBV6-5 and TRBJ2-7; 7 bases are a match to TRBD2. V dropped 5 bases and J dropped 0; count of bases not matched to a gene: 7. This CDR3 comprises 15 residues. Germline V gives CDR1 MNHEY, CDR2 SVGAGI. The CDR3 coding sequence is TGTGCCAGCAGTCAACCGGGACTACTCTCCTACGAGCAGTACTTC. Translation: CASSQPGLLSYEQYF.

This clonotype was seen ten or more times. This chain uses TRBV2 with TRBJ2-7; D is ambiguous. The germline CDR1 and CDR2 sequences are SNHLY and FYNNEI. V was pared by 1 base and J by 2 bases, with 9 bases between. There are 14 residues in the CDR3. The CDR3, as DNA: TGTGCCAGCAGTGAAGGGGTAGGGACCTACGAGCAGTACTTC. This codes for CASSEGVGTYEQYF.

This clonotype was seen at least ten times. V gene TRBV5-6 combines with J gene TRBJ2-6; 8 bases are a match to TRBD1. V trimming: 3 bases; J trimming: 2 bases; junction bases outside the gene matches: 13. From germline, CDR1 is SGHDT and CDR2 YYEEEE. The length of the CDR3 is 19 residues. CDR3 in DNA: TGTGCCAGCAGCTCTCTAGGACAGGGCAAAGGGACTGGGGCCAACGTCCTGACTTTC. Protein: CASSSLGQGKGTGANVLTF.

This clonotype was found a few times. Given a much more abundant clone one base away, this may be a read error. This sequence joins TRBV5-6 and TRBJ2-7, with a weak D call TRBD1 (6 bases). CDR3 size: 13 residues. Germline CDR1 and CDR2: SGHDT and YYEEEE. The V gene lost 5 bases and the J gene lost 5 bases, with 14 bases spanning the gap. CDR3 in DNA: TGTGCCAGCAGGACTACAGGGTCTCACGAGCAGTACTTC. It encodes CASRTTGSHEQYF. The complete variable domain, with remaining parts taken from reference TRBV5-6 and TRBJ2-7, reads DAGVTQSPTHLIKTRGQQVTLRCSPKSGHDTVSWYQQALGQGPQFIFQYYEEEERQRGNFPDRFSGHQFPNYSSELNVNALLLGDSALYLCASRTTGSHEQYFGPGTRLTVT.

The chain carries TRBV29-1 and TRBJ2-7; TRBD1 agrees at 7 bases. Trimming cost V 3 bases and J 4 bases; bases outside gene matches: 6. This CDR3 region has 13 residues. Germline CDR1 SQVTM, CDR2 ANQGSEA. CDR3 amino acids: CSVETGLGYEQYF. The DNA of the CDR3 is TGCAGCGTTGAGACAGGGCTGGGGTACGAGCAGTACTTC.

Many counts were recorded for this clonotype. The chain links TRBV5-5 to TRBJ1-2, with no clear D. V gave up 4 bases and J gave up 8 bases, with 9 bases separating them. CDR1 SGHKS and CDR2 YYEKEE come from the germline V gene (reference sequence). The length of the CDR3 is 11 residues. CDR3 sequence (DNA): TGTGCCAGCAGCGAGTCGGGGGGCTACACCTTC. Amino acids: CASSESGGYTF. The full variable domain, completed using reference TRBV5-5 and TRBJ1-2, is DAGVTQSPTHLIKTRGQQVTLRCSPISGHKSVSWYQQVLGQGPQFIFQYYEKEERGRGNFPDRFSARQFPNYSSELNVNALLLGDSALYLCASSESGGYTFGSGTRLTVV.

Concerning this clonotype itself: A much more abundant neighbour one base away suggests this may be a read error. In nucleotides, the CDR3 is TGTGCCGGCAGTTTTATGCCGAGCTCTGGGGCCAACGTCCTGACTTTC. Protein product: CAGSFMPSSGANVLTF. The J gene is TRBJ2-6, the V gene TRBV28, with D hard to call. The CDR3 contains 16 residues. In germline, CDR1 is MDHEN, CDR2 SYDVKM.

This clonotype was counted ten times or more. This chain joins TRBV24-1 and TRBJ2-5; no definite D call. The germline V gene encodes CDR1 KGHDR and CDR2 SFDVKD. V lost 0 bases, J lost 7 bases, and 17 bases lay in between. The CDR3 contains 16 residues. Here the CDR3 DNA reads TGTGCCACCAGTGATTTGCACGGACCTCGAATTGGGACCCAGTACTTC. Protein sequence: CATSDLHGPRIGTQYF.

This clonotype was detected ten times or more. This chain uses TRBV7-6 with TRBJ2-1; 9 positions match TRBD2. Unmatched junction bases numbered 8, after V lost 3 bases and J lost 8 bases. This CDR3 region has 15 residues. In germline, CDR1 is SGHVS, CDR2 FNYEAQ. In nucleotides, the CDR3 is TGTGCCAGCAGCTTCCAAGCGGGGGGCAGGGATGAGCAGTTCTTC. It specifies CASSFQAGGRDEQFF.

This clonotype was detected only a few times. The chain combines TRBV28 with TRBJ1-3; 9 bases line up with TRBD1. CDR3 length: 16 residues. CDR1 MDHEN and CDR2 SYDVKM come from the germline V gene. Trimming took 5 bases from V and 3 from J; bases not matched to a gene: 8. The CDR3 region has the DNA TGTGCCAGCAGTCCTGCAGGGACAGGGATTGGAAACACCATATATTTT. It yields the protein CASSPAGTGIGNTIYF.

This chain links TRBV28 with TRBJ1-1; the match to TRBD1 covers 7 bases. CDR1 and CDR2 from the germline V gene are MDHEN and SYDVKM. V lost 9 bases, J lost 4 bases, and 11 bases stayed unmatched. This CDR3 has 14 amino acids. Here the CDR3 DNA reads TGTGCCAGTCGGGCAAGGACAGGCGTCACTGAAGCTTTCTTT. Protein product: CASRARTGVTEAFF.

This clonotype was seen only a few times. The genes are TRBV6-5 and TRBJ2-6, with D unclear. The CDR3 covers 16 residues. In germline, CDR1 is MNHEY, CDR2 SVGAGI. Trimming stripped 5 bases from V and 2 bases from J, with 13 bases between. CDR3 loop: CASSHRKGPGANVLTF. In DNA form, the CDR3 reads TGTGCCAGCAGTCACAGAAAAGGCCCTGGGGCCAACGTCCTGACTTTC.

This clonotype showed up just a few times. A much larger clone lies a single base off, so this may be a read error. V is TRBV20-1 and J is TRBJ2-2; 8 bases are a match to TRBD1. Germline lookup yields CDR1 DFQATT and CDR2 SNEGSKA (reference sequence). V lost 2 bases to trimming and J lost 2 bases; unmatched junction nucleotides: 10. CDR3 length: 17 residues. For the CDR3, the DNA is TGCAGTGCTAGAAACACCAGGGGGCTTCCAAACACCGGGGAGCTGTTTTTT. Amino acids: CSARNTRGLPNTGELFF.